A selection of T cell receptor beta chains follows, all from one sample in a study of blood T cell repertoires in COVID-19. Clones were sequenced by immunoSEQ multiplex PCR, and TCRdb holds only the in-frame ones, with some missing. The sample includes approximately 120,000 clones, approximately 90% seen only once; the top ten take roughly 2%. Sequencing used peripheral blood. The receptors stem from a man aged 50 to 60 with COVID-19, enrolled during active disease. Both conserved end residues are part of each CDR3. Each record gives: V gene, clone size, D gene, J gene, CDR3 DNA, CDR3 protein. The D gene is left open where the match is weak. Where a row states a size, it is once, few, many or the class of an expanded clone; other rows omit it.

>TRBV10-1|-|-|TRBJ2-3
TGCGCCAGCAACTCAAGAAGCACAGATACGCAGTATTTT
CASNSRSTDTQYF
>TRBV19|-|-|TRBJ2-2
TGTGCCAGTAGTACGGGGGCCGGGGAGCTGTTTTTT
CASSTGAGELFF
>TRBV4-3|-|-|TRBJ2-1
TGCGCCAGCAGCCAAGAAGGGGCAGGGGAATACAATGAGCAGTTCTTC
CASSQEGAGEYNEQFF
>TRBV28|once|-|TRBJ1-5
TGTGCCAGCAGTCTTATAATTACAGGGTTGGAACAGCCCCAGCATTTT
CASSLIITGLEQPQHF
>TRBV10-3|-|TRBD2|TRBJ2-7
TGTGCCATCAGTGAGAGGGGCGGGAGGCCCTACGAGCAGTACTTC
CAISERGGRPYEQYF
>TRBV11-2|-|-|TRBJ1-1
TGTGCCAGCAGCTCATCAGGGTCAGCTGAAGCTTTCTTT
CASSSSGSAEAFF
>TRBV2|-|TRBD2|TRBJ2-1
TGTGCCAGCAGTGAAGTGGCGGGGGTCGAGCAGTTCTTC
CASSEVAGVEQFF
>TRBV14|few|-|TRBJ2-5
TGTGCCAGCAGCCACCTTGAGAGGCAGTACTTC
CASSHLERQYF
>TRBV19|once|-|TRBJ2-2
TGTGCCAGTAGTATCAGGGAGGCCGGGGAGCTGTTTTTT
CASSIREAGELFF
>TRBV20-1|-|TRBD2|TRBJ2-1
TGCAGTGCTAGTGTGAGGGAAAGGGACTATAATGAGCAGTTCTTC
CSASVRERDYNEQFF